This TCR beta chain appears in the sequencing data of a study of shared clonotypes between healthy human individuals. The overall study: The study drew on a couple of women and a few men aged 18 to 49 as donors. Study-level results: Donor scarcity curtailed the genetic and exposure-history diversity represented herein. Estimated clonotype richness was generally higher in naive than memory subsets.

This CDR3 contains 15 residues. CDR1 and CDR2 from the germline V gene are SGHAT and FQNNGV. The ends were cut back, 2 bases at V and 3 bases at J, with 10 bases in the middle. Naive-designated CD8 cells lacked CD45RO, were positively enriched for CCR7, and omitted terminally differentiated effector memory CD45RA+ cells. Measured with immunoSEQ multiplex PCR; TCRdb has only the in-frame clones, and not every one. This table has about 2 million clones, about 95% appearing once. Turning to this clone: What it binds is not known.

The source is a young man in good health. The rearrangement joins TRBV11-2 to TRBJ2-2; possible D gene TRBD1, 5 bases. The specimen was naive CD8+ T cells sorted from blood. This chain's CDR3 is CASSLWGGDTGELFF. Here the CDR3 DNA reads TGTGCCAGCAGCTTATGGGGCGGCGACACCGGGGAGCTGTTTTTT.